The clone carrying this T cell receptor beta chain has just a few counts. V was pared by 4 bases and J by 8 bases, with 6 bases of the junction left unmatched. The length of the CDR3 is 14 residues. Per the germline V gene, CDR1 is SGHRS and CDR2 is YFSETQ. A single record per CDR3 protein comes from TCRdb applying MiXCR to the RT-PCR reads. Of roughly 960,000 distinct CDR3 sequences in the sample, under 20% are singletons; the top ten hold under 6.5%. This sample was taken from a study of patients and donors after allogeneic stem cell transplantation. The sequenced sample consisted of blood, either unsorted or a sorted T cell fraction (not recorded which). This clonotype was obtained from a human donor who was either an allogeneic HSCT recipient or a stem cell or donor lymphocyte infusion donor (not recorded which). It is not recorded whose cells these are; they may come from a transplant donor. This chain joins TRBV5-1 and TRBJ1-4; 9 positions agree with TRBD1. The CDR3 reads CASSPSGTGEKLFF. The DNA for the CDR3 is TGCGCCAGCAGCCCCTCCGGGACAGGGGAAAAACTGTTTTTT.